This T cell receptor (beta chain) was observed in a study of OX40 agonist ivuxolimab in advanced cancers. The V end lost 0 bases, the J end lost 4 bases, and 15 bases lay between the germline ends. CDR3 size: 17 residues. CDR1 and CDR2 from the germline V gene are SNHLY and FYNNEI. The table lists this clone with a count of one. Data came from immunoSEQ multiplex PCR; TCRdb stores just in-frame clones and leaves some out. Among approximately 40,000 clones listed, about 85% were seen once. The specimen comprised CD4+ or CD8+ T cells sorted from blood, sampled in a trial of the OX40 agonist ivuxolimab. The V gene is TRBV2, the J gene TRBJ2-2; D might be TRBD1 or TRBD2, each matching 5 bases. This sequence originates from an adult with an advanced solid tumor such as melanoma, head and neck, liver or kidney cancer. Written as DNA, the CDR3 is TGTGCCAGCAGTGAAGCGGGACCATTGTCTGGCACCGGGGAGCTGTTTTTT. Its protein product is CASSEAGPLSGTGELFF.